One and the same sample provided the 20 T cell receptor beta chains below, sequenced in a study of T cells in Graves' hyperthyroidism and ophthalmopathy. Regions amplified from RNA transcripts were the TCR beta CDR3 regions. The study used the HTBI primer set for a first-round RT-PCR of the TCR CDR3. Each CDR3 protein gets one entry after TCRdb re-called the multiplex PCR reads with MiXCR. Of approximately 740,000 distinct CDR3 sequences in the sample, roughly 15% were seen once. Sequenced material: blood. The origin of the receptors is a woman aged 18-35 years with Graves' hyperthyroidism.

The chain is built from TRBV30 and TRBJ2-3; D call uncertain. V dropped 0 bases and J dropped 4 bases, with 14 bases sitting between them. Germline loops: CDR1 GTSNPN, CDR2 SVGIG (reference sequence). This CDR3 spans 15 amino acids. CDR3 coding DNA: TGTGCCTGGAGTGTACCCCCGGTTTATGCAGATACGCAGTATTTT. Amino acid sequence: CAWSVPPVYADTQYF.

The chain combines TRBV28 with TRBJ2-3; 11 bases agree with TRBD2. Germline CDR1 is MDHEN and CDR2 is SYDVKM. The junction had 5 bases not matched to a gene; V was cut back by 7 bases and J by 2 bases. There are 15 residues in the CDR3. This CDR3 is CASTGTSGLTDTQYF. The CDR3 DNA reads TGTGCCAGCACCGGGACTAGCGGTCTCACAGATACGCAGTATTTT.

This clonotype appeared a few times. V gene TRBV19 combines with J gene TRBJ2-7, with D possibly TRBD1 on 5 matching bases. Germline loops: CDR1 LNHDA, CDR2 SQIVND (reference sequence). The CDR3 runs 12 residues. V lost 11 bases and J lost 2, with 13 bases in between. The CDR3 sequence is CASGMTAYEQYF. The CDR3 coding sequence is TGTGCCTCAGGGATGACAGCCTACGAGCAGTACTTC.

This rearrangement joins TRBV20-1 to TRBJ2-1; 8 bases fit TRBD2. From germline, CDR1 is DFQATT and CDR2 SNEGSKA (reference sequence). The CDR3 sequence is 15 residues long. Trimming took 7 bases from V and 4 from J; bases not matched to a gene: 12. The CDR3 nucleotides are TGCAGTGTCAAGAGTTCGGGGGGGGGGTACAATGAGCAGTTCTTC. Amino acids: CSVKSSGGGYNEQFF.

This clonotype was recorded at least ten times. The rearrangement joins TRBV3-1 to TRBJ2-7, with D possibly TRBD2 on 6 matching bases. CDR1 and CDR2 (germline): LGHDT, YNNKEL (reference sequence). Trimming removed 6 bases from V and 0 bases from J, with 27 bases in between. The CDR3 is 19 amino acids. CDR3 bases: TGTGCCAGCAGTCAAATGATCGCGAAGGAGGGGAGAGCCTCCTACGAGCAGTACTTC. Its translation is CASSQMIAKEGRASYEQYF.

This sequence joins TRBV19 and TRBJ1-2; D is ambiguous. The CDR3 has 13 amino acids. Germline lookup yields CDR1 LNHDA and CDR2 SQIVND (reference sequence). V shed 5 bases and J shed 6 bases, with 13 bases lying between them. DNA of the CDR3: TGTGCCAGTAGTTCCAACCCGCCAAATGGCTACACCTTC. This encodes CASSSNPPNGYTF. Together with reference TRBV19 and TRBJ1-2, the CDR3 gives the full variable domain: DGGITQSPKYLFRKEGQNVTLSCEQNLNHDAMYWYRQDPGQGLRLIYYSQIVNDFQKGDIAEGYSVSREKKESFPLTVTSAQKNPTAFYLCASSSNPPNGYTFGSGTRLTVV.

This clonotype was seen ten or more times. The CDR3 spells CASSTGPYNSPLHF. DNA for the CDR3: TGTGCCAGCTCAACCGGGCCCTATAATTCACCCCTCCACTTT. The rearrangement uses TRBV7-9 and TRBJ1-6; no firm D call. Trimming pared 8 bases from V and 2 bases from J, leaving 10 bases between. CDR3 length: 14 amino acids. Germline V CDR1 and CDR2: SEHNR, FQNEAQ (reference sequence).

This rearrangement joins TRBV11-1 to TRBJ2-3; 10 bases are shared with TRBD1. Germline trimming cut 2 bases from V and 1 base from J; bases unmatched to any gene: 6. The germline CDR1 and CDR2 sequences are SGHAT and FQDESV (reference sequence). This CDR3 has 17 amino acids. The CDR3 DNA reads TGTGCCAGCAGCTTATCCCGGACAGGGGGTGGCACAGATACGCAGTATTTT. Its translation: CASSLSRTGGGTDTQYF. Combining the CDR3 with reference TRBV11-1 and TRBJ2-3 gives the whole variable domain EAEVAQSPRYKITEKSQAVAFWCDPISGHATLYWYRQILGQGPELLVQFQDESVVDDSQLPKDRFSAERLKGVDSTLKIQPAELGDSAMYLCASSLSRTGGGTDTQYFGPGTRLTVL.

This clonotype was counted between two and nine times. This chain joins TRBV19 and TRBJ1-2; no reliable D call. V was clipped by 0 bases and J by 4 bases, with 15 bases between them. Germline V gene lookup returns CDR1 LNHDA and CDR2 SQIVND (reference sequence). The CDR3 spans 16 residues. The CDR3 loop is CASSIDQGKRVYGYTF. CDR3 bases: TGTGCCAGTAGTATAGATCAAGGGAAACGGGTCTATGGCTACACCTTC.

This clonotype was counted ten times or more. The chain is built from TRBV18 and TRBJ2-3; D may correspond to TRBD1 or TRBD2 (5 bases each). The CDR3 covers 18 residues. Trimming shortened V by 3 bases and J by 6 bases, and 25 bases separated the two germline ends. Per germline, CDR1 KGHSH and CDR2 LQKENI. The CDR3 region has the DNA TGTGCCAGCTCACCTATCCGGGACCCGGCCGGCATGAAGGATACGCAGTATTTT. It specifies CASSPIRDPAGMKDTQYF.

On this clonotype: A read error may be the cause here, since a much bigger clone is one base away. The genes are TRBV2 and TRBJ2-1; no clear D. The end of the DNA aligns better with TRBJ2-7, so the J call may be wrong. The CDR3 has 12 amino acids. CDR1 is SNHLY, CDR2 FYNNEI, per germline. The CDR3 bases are TGTGCCAGCAGTTCGGAATACAATGAGCAGTACTTC. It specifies CASSSEYNEQYF.

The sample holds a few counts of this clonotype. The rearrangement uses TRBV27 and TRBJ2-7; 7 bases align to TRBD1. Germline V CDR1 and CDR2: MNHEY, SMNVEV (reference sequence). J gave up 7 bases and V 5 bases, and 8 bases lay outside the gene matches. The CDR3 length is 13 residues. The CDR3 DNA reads TGTGCCAGCAGTAAGACAGGGTTAGGAGAGCAGTACTTC. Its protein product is CASSKTGLGEQYF.

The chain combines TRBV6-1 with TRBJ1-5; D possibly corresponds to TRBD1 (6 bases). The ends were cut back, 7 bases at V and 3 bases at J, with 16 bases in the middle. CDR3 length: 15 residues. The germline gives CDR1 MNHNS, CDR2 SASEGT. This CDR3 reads CASKNEGGSNQPQHF. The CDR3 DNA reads TGTGCCAGCAAAAACGAGGGGGGGTCCAATCAGCCCCAGCATTTT.

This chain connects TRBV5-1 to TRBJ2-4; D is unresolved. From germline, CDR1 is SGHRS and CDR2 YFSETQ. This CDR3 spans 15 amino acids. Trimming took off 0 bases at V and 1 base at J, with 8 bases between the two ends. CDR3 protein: CASSLGVTAKNIQYF. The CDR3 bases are TGCGCCAGCAGCTTGGGAGTAACGGCCAAAAACATTCAGTACTTC.

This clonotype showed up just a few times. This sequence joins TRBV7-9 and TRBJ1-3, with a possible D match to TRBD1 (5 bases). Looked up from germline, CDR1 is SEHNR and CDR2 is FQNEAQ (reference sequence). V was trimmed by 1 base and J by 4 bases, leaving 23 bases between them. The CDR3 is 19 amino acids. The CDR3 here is CASSLVARWGREFGNTIYF. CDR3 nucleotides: TGTGCCAGCAGCTTAGTGGCTCGATGGGGACGAGAGTTCGGAAACACCATATATTTT. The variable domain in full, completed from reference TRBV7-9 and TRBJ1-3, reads DTGVSQNPRHKITKRGQNVTFRCDPISEHNRLYWYRQTLGQGPEFLTYFQNEAQLEKSRLLSDRFSAERPKGSFSTLEIQRTEQGDSAMYLCASSLVARWGREFGNTIYFGEGSWLTVV.

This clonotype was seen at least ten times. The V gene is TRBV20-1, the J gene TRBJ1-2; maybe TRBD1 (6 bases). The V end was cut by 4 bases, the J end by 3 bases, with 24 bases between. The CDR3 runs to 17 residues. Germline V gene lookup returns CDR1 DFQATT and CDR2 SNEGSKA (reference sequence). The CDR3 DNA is TGCAGTGCTACCAGCTACAGGGCCATAGGCATGGACTATGGCTACACCTTC. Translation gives CSATSYRAIGMDYGYTF.

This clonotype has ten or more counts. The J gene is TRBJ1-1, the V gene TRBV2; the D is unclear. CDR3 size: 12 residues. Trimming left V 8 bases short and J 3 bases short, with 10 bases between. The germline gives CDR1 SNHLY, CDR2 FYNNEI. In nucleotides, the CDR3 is TGTGCCAGCCCGAATGGGGACACTGAAGCTTTCTTT. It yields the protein CASPNGDTEAFF.

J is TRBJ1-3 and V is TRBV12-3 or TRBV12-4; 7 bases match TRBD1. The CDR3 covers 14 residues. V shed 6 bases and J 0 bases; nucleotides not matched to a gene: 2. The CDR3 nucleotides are TGTGCCAGCAGCGGGACAGTCTCTGGAAACACCATATATTTT. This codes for CASSGTVSGNTIYF.

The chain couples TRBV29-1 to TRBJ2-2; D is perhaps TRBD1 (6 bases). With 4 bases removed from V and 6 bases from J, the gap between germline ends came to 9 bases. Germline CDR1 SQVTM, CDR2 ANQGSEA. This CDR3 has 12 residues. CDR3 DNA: TGCAGCGTTGCACAGGGTTCCGGGGAGCTGTTTTTT. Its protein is CSVAQGSGELFF.

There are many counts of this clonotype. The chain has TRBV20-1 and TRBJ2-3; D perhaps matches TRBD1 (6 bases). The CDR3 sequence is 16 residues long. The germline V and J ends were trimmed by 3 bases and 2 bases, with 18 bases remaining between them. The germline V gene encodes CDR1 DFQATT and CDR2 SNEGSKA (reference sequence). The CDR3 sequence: CSARGAQGGFTDTQYF. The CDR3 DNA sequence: TGCAGTGCTAGGGGGGCGCAGGGCGGATTCACAGATACGCAGTATTTT.